These 28 T cell receptor beta chains share one sample of origin, sequenced in a study of cytomegalovirus exposure and HLA in healthy donors. The repertoire was sequenced with immunoSEQ multiplex PCR; TCRdb's copy has only in-frame clones and lacks some. The sample includes 90,000 or so clones, about 85% of them seen just once. Sequenced material: PBMCs. These receptor sequences come from a man in his late teens or twenties in good health and CMV-seropositive.

The chain uses TRBV9 and TRBJ1-1; no clear D gene. Trimming removed 1 base from V and 4 bases from J, with 11 bases in between. Germline V gene data show CDR1 as SGDLS and CDR2 as YYNGEE. CDR3 size: 14 residues. This CDR3 reads CASSVTTRGTEAFF. The CDR3 DNA follows: TGTGCCAGCAGCGTAACGACACGGGGCACTGAAGCTTTCTTT.

This clone showed up just a few times. The chain uses TRBV6-1 and TRBJ1-2, with a possible D match to TRBD1 (6 bases). The CDR3 loop spans 16 amino acids. V was trimmed by 1 base and J by 0 bases, leaving 12 bases between them. Germline CDR1 MNHNS, CDR2 SASEGT. CDR3 sequence reads: CASSEGYRASNYGYTF. CDR3 DNA: TGTGCCAGCAGTGAAGGTTACAGGGCCTCTAACTATGGCTACACCTTC.

This clone occurred once. The J gene is TRBJ1-2, the V gene TRBV7-8; TRBD1 is a possible D gene (5 bases). V lost 2 bases and J 0 bases, leaving 10 bases between the germline ends. This CDR3 is built from 15 residues. Per the germline V gene, CDR1 is SGHVS and CDR2 is FQNEAQ. The CDR3 loop is CASSLIGGANYGYTF. The DNA for the CDR3 is TGTGCCAGCAGCTTAATTGGGGGGGCTAACTATGGCTACACCTTC.

This clone was observed a few times. J is TRBJ2-7 and V is TRBV6-1, with 7 positions matching TRBD1. CDR1 is MNHNS and CDR2 is SASEGT in the germline V gene. Unmatched junction bases numbered 4, after V lost 2 bases and J lost 6 bases. This CDR3 has 13 residues. Here the CDR3 reads CASSEWTGSEQYV. DNA of the CDR3: TGTGCCAGCAGTGAATGGACAGGCTCCGAGCAGTACGTC.

The chain couples TRBV27 to TRBJ2-5; 13 bases agree with TRBD2. The V gene's germline CDR1 is MNHEY and CDR2 SMNVEV (reference sequence). V dropped 2 bases and J dropped 3; count of bases not matched to a gene: 0. The CDR3 is made up of 15 amino acids. In nucleotides, the CDR3 is TGTGCCAGCAGTTTAGGACTAGCGGGAGAAGAGACCCAGTACTTC. This codes for CASSLGLAGEETQYF.

The CDR3 nucleotides read TGTGCCAGTAGGAACAGGGGGCTCAACACCGGGGAGCTGTTTTTT. This gives the protein CASRNRGLNTGELFF. This chain links TRBV19 with TRBJ2-2, with 9 nucleotides matching TRBD1. Germline CDR1 reads LNHDA; CDR2 reads SQIVND (reference sequence). The CDR3 length is 15 residues. The junction had 4 bases not matched to a gene; V was cut back by 6 bases and J by 2 bases.

This chain joins TRBV27 and TRBJ2-1, with a tentative D call TRBD1 (6 bases). The CDR3 extends over 14 amino acids. Per germline, CDR1 MNHEY and CDR2 SMNVEV (reference sequence). Deletions cut 10 bases from V and 0 bases from J, with 13 bases between. The CDR3 region has the DNA TGTGCCACCTGGAAAGGGGGCTCCTACAATGAGCAGTTCTTC. Protein sequence: CATWKGGSYNEQFF.

The chain links TRBV4-2 to TRBJ2-7; 11 bases map to TRBD2. The CDR3 runs 15 residues. Losses at the gene ends were 4 bases for V and 3 bases for J; bases not matched to a gene: 5. The germline gives CDR1 LGHNA, CDR2 YNFKEQ. The CDR3 loop is CASSRTTSGNYEQYF. The CDR3 DNA reads as TGTGCCAGCAGCCGAACGACTAGCGGGAACTACGAGCAGTACTTC.

This clone has more than one count but fewer than ten. The rearrangement joins TRBV7-8 to TRBJ1-2, with 7 bases identical to TRBD1. Trimming removed 2 bases from V and 10 bases from J; junction bases left unmatched: 7. The germline gives CDR1 SGHVS, CDR2 FQNEAQ. This CDR3 contains 13 residues. The CDR3 loop reads CASSLTSGGSYTF. In DNA, the CDR3 is TGTGCCAGCAGCTTAACCTCAGGGGGATCCTACACCTTC.

This sequence joins TRBV28 and TRBJ2-7; TRBD1 aligns across 8 bases. Germline assignment: CDR1 MDHEN and CDR2 SYDVKM. The CDR3 has 17 residues. After removal of 3 bases from V and 7 bases from J, the junction contained 17 bases not matched to a gene. CDR3: CASSFRRLGTGSGEQYF. The CDR3 nucleotides are TGTGCCAGCAGTTTCAGGAGACTAGGGACAGGCTCGGGGGAGCAGTACTTC.

CDR3 in DNA: TGTGCCAGCAGTGCTGTGGGACAGGGCGGCTATGGCTACACCTTC. Encoded protein: CASSAVGQGGYGYTF. The chain links TRBV2 to TRBJ1-2; 9 bases are a match to TRBD1. Trimming took 4 bases from V and 4 from J; bases not matched to a gene: 7. CDR1 and CDR2 (germline): SNHLY, FYNNEI. The CDR3 consists of 15 residues.

This chain joins TRBV28 and TRBJ2-6, with D possibly matching TRBD1 (7 bases). Trimming stripped 5 bases from V and 1 base from J, with 21 bases between. Germline V gene lookup returns CDR1 MDHEN and CDR2 SYDVKM. The CDR3 extends over 19 amino acids. The CDR3 sequence: CASSPSSGGGFSGANVLTF. The CDR3 DNA is TGTGCCAGCAGTCCCTCCTCCGGAGGGGGCTTTTCTGGGGCCAACGTCCTGACTTTC. The whole variable domain, remainder taken from reference TRBV28 and TRBJ2-6, is DVKVTQSSRYLVKRTGEKVFLECVQDMDHENMFWYRQDPGLGLRLIYFSYDVKMKEKGDIPEGYSVSREKKERFSLILESASTNQTSMYLCASSPSSGGGFSGANVLTFGAGSRLTVL.

This sequence joins TRBV2 and TRBJ2-1, with 8 bases fitting TRBD2. Germline CDR1 and CDR2: SNHLY and FYNNEI. The CDR3 contains 16 residues. Trimming removed 2 bases from V and 7 bases from J; junction bases left unmatched: 10. The DNA for the CDR3 is TGTGCCAGCAGTGAAACCTCCTCGGGAGGGGGGAATGAGCAGTTCTTC. Its protein product is CASSETSSGGGNEQFF. Filled out from reference TRBV2 and TRBJ2-1, the complete variable domain reads EPEVTQTPSHQVTQMGQEVILRCVPISNHLYFYWYRQILGQKVEFLVSFYNNEISEKSEIFDDQFSVERPDGSNFTLKIRSTKLEDSAMYFCASSETSSGGGNEQFFGPGTRLTVL.

This chain connects TRBV2 to TRBJ2-5, with 7 bases matching TRBD1. The CDR3 length is 14 residues. V trimming: 5 bases; J trimming: 5 bases; junction bases outside the gene matches: 8. CDR1 is SNHLY, CDR2 FYNNEI, per germline. The CDR3 DNA sequence: TGTGCCAGCAGTCACAGGGGAGTCATGGAGACCCAGTACTTC. Its protein is CASSHRGVMETQYF.

The chain carries TRBV28 and TRBJ2-7; no clear D. This CDR3 comprises 14 residues. Per the germline V gene, CDR1 is MDHEN and CDR2 is SYDVKM. Trimming took 2 bases from V and 4 from J, leaving 12 bases between them. In DNA, the CDR3 is TGTGCCAGCAGTTTAATGGGTAGCTTTTACGAGCAGTACTTC. Its protein is CASSLMGSFYEQYF.

This clone was seen a single time. The chain has TRBV5-6 and TRBJ2-7; 7 bases are a match to TRBD2. The germline V gene has CDR1 SGHDT and CDR2 YYEEEE. Trimming took 7 bases from V and 4 from J; bases not matched to a gene: 14. The CDR3 runs 15 residues. The CDR3 spells CASRPPGGSLYEQYF. In DNA, the CDR3 is TGTGCCAGCCGCCCCCCTGGCGGGAGTTTATACGAGCAGTACTTC.

V usage is TRBV2 and J usage is TRBJ1-1, with 12 bases that match TRBD1. J lost 1 base, V lost 4 bases, and 10 bases had no gene match. Germline CDR1 reads SNHLY; CDR2 reads FYNNEI. The CDR3 is 18 amino acids. The DNA for the CDR3 is TGTGCCAGCAGTGCCCCGGGACAGGGGGCATTTGGGAACACTGAAGCTTTCTTT. It encodes CASSAPGQGAFGNTEAFF. The full variable domain, with the rest looked up from reference TRBV2 and TRBJ1-1, is EPEVTQTPSHQVTQMGQEVILRCVPISNHLYFYWYRQILGQKVEFLVSFYNNEISEKSEIFDDQFSVERPDGSNFTLKIRSTKLEDSAMYFCASSAPGQGAFGNTEAFFGQGTRLTVV.

The chain employs TRBV27 and TRBJ2-7, with 9 bases fitting TRBD1. Per the germline V gene, CDR1 is MNHEY and CDR2 is SMNVEV (reference sequence). The CDR3 is 15 amino acids. V was clipped by 5 bases and J by 6 bases; unmatched bases: 11. The CDR3 reads CASSLKQGALTEQYV. CDR3 nucleotides: TGTGCCAGCAGTCTAAAACAGGGGGCGCTTACCGAGCAGTACGTC.

The J gene is TRBJ1-5, the V gene TRBV19, with TRBD1 matching over 7 bases. The V gene end was trimmed by 10 bases and the J gene end by 7 bases; junction bases not matched to a gene: 16. Per the germline V gene, CDR1 is LNHDA and CDR2 is SQIVND (reference sequence). This CDR3 has 15 residues. The CDR3 sequence is CATQNPTGPGQPQHF. The DNA of the CDR3 is TGTGCCACCCAAAACCCGACAGGGCCCGGGCAGCCCCAGCATTTT.

J is TRBJ1-2 and V is TRBV7-9, with 9 bases identical to TRBD1. CDR1 and CDR2 (germline): SEHNR, FQNEAQ (reference sequence). The CDR3 loop spans 15 amino acids. J gave up 5 bases and V 5 bases, and 9 bases lay outside the gene matches. DNA of the CDR3: TGTGCCAGCAGCCACCACAGGGGGCCGCCATATGGCTACACCTTC. Its translation: CASSHHRGPPYGYTF.

The rearrangement uses TRBV28 and TRBJ2-7; a weak D match, TRBD1 (6 bases). The germline CDR1 and CDR2 sequences are MDHEN and SYDVKM. The CDR3 contains 13 residues. The V and J ends lost 2 bases and 3 bases respectively, with 8 bases between them. CDR3 in amino acids: CASSLDRNYEQYF. In nucleotides, the CDR3 is TGTGCCAGCAGTTTAGACAGGAACTACGAGCAGTACTTC.

V is TRBV19 and J is TRBJ1-1, with a tentative D call TRBD1 (5 bases). V was pared by 1 base and J by 4 bases, with 13 bases between. CDR3 length equals 15 residues. Germline CDR1 reads LNHDA; CDR2 reads SQIVND (reference sequence). CDR3 sequence (DNA): TGTGCCAGTAGTATAGGTCAGGGTTTGGGCACTGAAGCTTTCTTT. The encoded protein is CASSIGQGLGTEAFF.

The sample holds a few counts of this clone. This sequence joins TRBV5-4 and TRBJ1-2; D is possibly TRBD1 (5 bases). V lost 4 bases and J 1 base, leaving 8 bases between the germline ends. CDR3 length: 13 residues. Germline CDR1 reads SGHNT; CDR2 reads YYREEE (reference sequence). This CDR3 is CASSVDSNYGYTF. The CDR3, as DNA: TGTGCCAGCAGCGTTGACAGTAACTATGGCTACACCTTC.

This clone occurred once. The chain carries TRBV5-1 and TRBJ2-1, with 8 positions matching TRBD1. V lost 2 bases, J lost 3 bases, and 4 bases stayed unmatched. Germline CDR1 is SGHRS and CDR2 is YFSETQ. This CDR3 has 15 residues. The CDR3 sequence is CASSLRQGNYNEQFF. The CDR3 DNA is TGCGCCAGCAGCTTACGACAGGGGAACTACAATGAGCAGTTCTTC.

The chain links TRBV18 to TRBJ2-2; D is unclear. This CDR3 has 18 amino acids. Trimming pared 0 bases from V and 1 base from J, leaving 15 bases between. CDR1 and CDR2 from the germline V gene are KGHSH and LQKENI. This chain's CDR3 is CASSPPPTDPRNTGELFF. In DNA form, the CDR3 reads TGTGCCAGCTCACCACCGCCTACAGATCCGCGGAACACCGGGGAGCTGTTTTTT.

The J gene is TRBJ1-4, the V gene TRBV11-3, with D possibly matching TRBD1 (6 bases). Trimming cost V 2 bases and J 4 bases, with 14 bases left between them. Germline-derived CDR1 and CDR2 are SGHNT and YENEEA. CDR3 size: 16 residues. The CDR3 reads CASSLPRRGGNEKLFF. The CDR3 region has the DNA TGTGCCAGCAGCTTACCCCGCAGGGGCGGTAATGAAAAACTGTTTTTT.

V is TRBV18 and J is TRBJ2-5; D uncertain. Trimming stripped 3 bases from V and 5 bases from J, with 7 bases between. Per the germline V gene, CDR1 is KGHSH and CDR2 is LQKENI. The CDR3 is made up of 12 amino acids. The CDR3 nucleotides read TGTGCCAGCTCACCTTTTTCGGAGACCCAGTACTTC. This sequence encodes CASSPFSETQYF.

This clone was detected once. CDR3 DNA: TGCGCCAGCAGCCAACCCCTCGGCGGGGCTAGCGGGAGTCAGGAGACCCAGTACTTC. Its translation: CASSQPLGGASGSQETQYF. This chain joins TRBV4-1 and TRBJ2-5; 10 positions agree with TRBD2. Germline CDR1 and CDR2: MGHRA and YSYEKL. V dropped 2 bases and J dropped 5; count of bases not matched to a gene: 17. The CDR3 totals 19 residues.